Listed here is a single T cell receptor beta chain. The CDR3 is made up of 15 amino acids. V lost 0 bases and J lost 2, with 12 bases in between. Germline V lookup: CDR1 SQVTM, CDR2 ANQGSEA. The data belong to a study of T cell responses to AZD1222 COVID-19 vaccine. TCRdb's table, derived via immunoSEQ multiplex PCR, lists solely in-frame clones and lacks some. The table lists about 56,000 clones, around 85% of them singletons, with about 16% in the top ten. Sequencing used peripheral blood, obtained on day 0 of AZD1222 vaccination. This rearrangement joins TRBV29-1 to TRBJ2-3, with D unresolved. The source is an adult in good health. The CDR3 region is CSVEDRNRATDTQYF. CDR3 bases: TGCAGCGTTGAAGATCGTAATCGGGCCACAGATACGCAGTATTTT.